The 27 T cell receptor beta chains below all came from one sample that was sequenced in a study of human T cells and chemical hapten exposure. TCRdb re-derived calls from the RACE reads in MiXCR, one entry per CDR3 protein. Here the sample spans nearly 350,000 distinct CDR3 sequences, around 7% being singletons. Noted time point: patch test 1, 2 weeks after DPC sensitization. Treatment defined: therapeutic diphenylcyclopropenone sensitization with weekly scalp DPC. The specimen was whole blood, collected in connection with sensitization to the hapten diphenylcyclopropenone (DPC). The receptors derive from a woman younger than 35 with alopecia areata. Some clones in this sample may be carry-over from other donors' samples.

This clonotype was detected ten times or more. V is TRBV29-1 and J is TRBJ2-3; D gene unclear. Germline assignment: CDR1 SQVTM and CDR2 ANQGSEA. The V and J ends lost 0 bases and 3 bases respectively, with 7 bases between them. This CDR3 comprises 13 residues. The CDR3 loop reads CSVEDPSTDTQYF. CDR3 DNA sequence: TGCAGCGTTGAAGACCCCTCGACAGATACGCAGTATTTT.

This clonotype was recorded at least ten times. The CDR3 DNA sequence: TGTGCCAGCAGTGAGACAGGTCCATTAATGAACTATGGCTACACCTTC. It specifies CASSETGPLMNYGYTF. The J gene is TRBJ1-2, the V gene TRBV12-3 or TRBV12-4; possible D gene TRBD1, 6 bases. V was trimmed by 5 bases and J by 2 bases, leaving 18 bases between them. This CDR3 region has 16 residues.

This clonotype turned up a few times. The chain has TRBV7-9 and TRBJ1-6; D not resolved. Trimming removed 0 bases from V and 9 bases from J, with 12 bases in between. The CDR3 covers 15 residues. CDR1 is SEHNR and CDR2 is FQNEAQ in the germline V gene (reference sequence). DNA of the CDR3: TGTGCCAGCAGCTTAGCGTTCGGACCGGCTTCACCCCTCCACTTT. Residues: CASSLAFGPASPLHF.

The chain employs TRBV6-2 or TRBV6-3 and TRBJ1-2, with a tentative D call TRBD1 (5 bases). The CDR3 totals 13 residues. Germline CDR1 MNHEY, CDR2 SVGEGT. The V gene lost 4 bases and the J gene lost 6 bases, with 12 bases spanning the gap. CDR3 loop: CASSFPWGNGYTF. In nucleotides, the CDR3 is TGTGCCAGCAGTTTTCCGTGGGGGAATGGCTACACCTTC.

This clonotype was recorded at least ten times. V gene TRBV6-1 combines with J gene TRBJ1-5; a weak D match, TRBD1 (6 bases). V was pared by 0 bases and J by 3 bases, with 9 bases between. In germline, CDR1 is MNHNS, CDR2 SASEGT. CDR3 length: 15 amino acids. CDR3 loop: CASSEATGSNQPQHF. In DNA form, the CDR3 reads TGTGCCAGCAGTGAAGCGACAGGATCCAATCAGCCCCAGCATTTT.

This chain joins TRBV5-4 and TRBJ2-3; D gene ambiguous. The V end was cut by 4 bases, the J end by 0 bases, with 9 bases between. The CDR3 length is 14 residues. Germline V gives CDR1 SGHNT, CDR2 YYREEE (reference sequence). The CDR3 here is CASSPDKSTDTQYF. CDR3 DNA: TGTGCCAGCAGCCCTGACAAGAGCACAGATACGCAGTATTTT.

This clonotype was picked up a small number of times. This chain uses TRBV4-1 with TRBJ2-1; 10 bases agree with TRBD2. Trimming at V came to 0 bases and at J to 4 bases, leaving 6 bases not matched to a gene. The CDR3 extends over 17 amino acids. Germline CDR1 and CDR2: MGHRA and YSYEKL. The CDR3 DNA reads TGCGCCAGCAGCCAAGATGTCGCAGCGGGGGGGTACAATGAGCAGTTCTTC. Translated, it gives CASSQDVAAGGYNEQFF.

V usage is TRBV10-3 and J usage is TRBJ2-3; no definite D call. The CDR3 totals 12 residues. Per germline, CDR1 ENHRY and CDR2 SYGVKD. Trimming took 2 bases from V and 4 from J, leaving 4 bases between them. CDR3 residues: CAISEDPDTQYF. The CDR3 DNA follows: TGTGCCATCAGTGAGGACCCAGATACGCAGTATTTT.

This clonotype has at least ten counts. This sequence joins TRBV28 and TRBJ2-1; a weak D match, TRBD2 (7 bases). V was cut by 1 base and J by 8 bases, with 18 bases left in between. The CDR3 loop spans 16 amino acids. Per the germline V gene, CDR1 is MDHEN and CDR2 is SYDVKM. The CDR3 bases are TGTGCCAGCAGTTTATCCGGGGGGCGGTTCGTTCATGAGCAGTTCTTC. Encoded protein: CASSLSGGRFVHEQFF.

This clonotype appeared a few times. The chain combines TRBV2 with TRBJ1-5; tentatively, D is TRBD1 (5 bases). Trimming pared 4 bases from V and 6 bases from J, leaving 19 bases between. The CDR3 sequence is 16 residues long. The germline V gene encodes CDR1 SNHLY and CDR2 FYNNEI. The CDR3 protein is CASSGRGVHAGQPQHF. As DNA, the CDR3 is TGTGCCAGCAGTGGCCGAGGGGTACACGCCGGTCAGCCCCAGCATTTT.

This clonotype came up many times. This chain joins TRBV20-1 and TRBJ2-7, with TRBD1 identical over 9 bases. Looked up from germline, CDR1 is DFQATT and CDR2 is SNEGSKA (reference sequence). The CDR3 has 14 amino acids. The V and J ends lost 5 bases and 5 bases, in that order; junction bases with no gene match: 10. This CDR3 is CSAGTGPYRHEQYF. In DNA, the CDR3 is TGCAGTGCTGGGACAGGGCCCTACCGGCACGAGCAGTACTTC.

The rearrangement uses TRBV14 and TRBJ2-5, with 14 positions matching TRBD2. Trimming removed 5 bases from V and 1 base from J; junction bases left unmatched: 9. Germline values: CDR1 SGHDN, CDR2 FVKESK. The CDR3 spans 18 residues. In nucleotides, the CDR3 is TGTGCCAGCAGCTTCGGGACTAGCGGGGGTCGGATCCAAGAGACCCAGTACTTC. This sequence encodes CASSFGTSGGRIQETQYF.

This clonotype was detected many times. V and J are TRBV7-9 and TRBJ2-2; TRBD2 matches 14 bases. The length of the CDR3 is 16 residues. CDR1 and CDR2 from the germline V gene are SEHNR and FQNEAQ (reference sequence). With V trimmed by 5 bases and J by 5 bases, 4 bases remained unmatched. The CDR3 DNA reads TGTGCCAGCAGCGCGGGACTAGCGGGGGTGACCGGGGAGCTGTTTTTT. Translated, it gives CASSAGLAGVTGELFF. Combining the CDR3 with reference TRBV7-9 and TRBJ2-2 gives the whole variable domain DTGVSQNPRHKITKRGQNVTFRCDPISEHNRLYWYRQTLGQGPEFLTYFQNEAQLEKSRLLSDRFSAERPKGSFSTLEIQRTEQGDSAMYLCASSAGLAGVTGELFFGEGSRLTVL.

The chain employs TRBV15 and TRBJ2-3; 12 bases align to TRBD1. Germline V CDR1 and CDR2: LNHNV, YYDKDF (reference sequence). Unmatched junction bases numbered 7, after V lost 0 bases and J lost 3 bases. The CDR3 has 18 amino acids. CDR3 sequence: CATSRDPGTGGTTDTQYF. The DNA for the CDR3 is TGTGCCACCAGCAGAGATCCTGGGACAGGGGGCACGACAGATACGCAGTATTTT.

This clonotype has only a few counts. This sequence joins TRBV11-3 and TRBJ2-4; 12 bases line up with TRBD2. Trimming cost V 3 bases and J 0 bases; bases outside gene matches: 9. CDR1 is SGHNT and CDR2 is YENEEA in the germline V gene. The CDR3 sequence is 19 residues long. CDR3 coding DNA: TGTGCCAGCAGCTTCCGACTAGCGGGGGTTGTGATAGCCAAAAACATTCAGTACTTC. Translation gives CASSFRLAGVVIAKNIQYF.

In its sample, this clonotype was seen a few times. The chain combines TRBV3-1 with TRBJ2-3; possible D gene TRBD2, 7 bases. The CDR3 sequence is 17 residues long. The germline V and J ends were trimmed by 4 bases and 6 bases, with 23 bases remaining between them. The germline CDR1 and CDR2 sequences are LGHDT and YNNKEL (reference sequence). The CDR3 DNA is TGTGCCAGCAGCCCGAATGATGCGGGGGCCCAATCCGATACGCAGTATTTT. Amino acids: CASSPNDAGAQSDTQYF.

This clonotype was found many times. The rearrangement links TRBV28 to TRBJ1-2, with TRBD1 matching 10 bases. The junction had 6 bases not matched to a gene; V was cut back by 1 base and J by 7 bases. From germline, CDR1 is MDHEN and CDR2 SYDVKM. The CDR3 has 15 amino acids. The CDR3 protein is CASSLSPGQGGGYTF. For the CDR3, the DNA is TGTGCCAGCAGTTTATCCCCCGGACAGGGGGGTGGCTACACCTTC.

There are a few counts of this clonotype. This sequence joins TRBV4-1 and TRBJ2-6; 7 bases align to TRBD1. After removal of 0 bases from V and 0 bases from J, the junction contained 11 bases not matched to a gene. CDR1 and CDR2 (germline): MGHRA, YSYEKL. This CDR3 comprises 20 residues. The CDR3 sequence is CASSQELTGFDSSGANVLTF. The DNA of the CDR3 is TGCGCCAGCAGCCAAGAACTGACAGGGTTTGATAGCTCTGGGGCCAACGTCCTGACTTTC.

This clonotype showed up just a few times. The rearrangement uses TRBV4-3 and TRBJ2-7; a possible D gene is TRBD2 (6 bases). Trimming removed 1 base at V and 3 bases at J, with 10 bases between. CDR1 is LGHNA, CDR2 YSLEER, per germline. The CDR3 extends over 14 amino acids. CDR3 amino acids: CASSQGGLNYEQYF. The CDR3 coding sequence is TGCGCCAGCAGCCAAGGGGGACTCAACTACGAGCAGTACTTC.

This CDR3 reads CASSLDRGPTEAFF. Written as DNA, the CDR3 is TGTGCCAGCAGCTTGGACAGGGGGCCCACTGAAGCTTTCTTT. The chain recombines TRBV5-5 with TRBJ1-1; 9 bases match TRBD1. The V gene's germline CDR1 is SGHKS and CDR2 YYEKEE (reference sequence). This CDR3 has 14 residues. The V segment lost 0 bases and the J segment 4 bases; nucleotides outside the gene matches: 1.

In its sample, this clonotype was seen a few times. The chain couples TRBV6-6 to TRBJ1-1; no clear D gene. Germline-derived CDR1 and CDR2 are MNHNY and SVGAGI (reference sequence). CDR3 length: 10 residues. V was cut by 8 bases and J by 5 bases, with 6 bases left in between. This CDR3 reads CASVSTEAFF. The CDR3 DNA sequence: TGTGCCAGCGTATCAACTGAAGCTTTCTTT.

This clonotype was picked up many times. CDR3 nucleotide sequence: TGCAGCGTTTTCACGACAGGGACGTACCAAGAGACCCAGTACTTC. Encoded protein: CSVFTTGTYQETQYF. The chain uses TRBV29-1 and TRBJ2-5; the match to TRBD1 covers 7 bases. Trimming removed 5 bases from V and 0 bases from J; junction bases left unmatched: 9. CDR3 length: 15 amino acids. Per germline, CDR1 SQVTM and CDR2 ANQGSEA.

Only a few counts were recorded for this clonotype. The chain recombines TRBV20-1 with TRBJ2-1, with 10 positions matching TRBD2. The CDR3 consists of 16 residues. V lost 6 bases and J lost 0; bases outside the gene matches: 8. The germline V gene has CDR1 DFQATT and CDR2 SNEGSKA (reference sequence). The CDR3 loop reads CSATTRTSGSYNEQFF. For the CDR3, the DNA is TGCAGTGCGACTACCCGGACTAGCGGCTCCTACAATGAGCAGTTCTTC.

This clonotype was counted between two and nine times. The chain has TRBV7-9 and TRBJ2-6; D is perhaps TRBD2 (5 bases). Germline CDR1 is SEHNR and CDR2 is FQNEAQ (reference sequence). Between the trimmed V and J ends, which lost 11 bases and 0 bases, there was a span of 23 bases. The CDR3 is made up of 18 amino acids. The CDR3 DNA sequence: TGTGCCGGCGGGTCGGGCATCGGGGAGAACTCTGGGGCCAACGTCCTGACTTTC. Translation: CAGGSGIGENSGANVLTF. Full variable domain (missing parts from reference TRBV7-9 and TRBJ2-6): DTGVSQNPRHKITKRGQNVTFRCDPISEHNRLYWYRQTLGQGPEFLTYFQNEAQLEKSRLLSDRFSAERPKGSFSTLEIQRTEQGDSAMYLCAGGSGIGENSGANVLTFGAGSRLTVL.

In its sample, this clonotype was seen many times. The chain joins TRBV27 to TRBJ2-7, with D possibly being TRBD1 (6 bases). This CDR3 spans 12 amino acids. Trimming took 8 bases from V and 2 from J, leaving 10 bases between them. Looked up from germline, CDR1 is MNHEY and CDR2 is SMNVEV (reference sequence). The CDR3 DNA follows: TGTGCCAGCTGGGACACTCCCTACGAGCAGTACTTC. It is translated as CASWDTPYEQYF.

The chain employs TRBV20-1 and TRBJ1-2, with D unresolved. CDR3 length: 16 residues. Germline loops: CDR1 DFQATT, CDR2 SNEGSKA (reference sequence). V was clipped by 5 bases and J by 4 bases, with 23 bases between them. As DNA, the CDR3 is TGCAGTGCTTCCCCAGGCCACTTAGACCCCACCTATGGCTACACCTTC. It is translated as CSASPGHLDPTYGYTF.

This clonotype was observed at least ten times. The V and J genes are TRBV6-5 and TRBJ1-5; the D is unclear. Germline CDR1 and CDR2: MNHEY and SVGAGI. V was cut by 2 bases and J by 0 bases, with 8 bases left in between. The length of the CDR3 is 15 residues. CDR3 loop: CASSYDGSSNQPQHF. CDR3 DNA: TGTGCCAGCAGTTACGATGGCAGTAGCAATCAGCCCCAGCATTTT.